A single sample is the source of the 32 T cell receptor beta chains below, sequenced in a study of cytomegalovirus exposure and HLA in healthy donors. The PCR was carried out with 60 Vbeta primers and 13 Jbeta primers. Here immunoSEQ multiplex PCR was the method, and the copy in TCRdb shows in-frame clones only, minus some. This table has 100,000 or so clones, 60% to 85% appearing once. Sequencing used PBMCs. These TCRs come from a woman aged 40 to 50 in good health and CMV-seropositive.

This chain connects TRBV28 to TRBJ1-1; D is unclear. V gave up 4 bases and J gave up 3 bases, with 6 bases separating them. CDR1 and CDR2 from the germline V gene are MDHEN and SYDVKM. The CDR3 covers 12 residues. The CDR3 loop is CASSSRDTEAFF. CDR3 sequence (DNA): TGTGCCAGCAGTTCCCGGGACACTGAAGCTTTCTTT.

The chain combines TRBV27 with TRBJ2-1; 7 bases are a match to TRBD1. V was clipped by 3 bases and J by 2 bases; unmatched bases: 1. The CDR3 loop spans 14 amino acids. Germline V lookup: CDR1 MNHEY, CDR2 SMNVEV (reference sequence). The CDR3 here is CASSLTGPYNEQFF. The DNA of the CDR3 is TGTGCCAGCAGTTTGACAGGGCCCTACAATGAGCAGTTCTTC.

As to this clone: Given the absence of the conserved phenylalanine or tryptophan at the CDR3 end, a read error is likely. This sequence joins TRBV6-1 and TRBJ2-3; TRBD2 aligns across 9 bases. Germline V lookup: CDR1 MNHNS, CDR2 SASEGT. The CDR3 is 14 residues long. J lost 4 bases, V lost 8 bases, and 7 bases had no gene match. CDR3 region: CASRTGLAADTQYL. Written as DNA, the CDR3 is TGTGCCAGCCGCACGGGACTAGCTGCAGATACGCAGTATTTA.

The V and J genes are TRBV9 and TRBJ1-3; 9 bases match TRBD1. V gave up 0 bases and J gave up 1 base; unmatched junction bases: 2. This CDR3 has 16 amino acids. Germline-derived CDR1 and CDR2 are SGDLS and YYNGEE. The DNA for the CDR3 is TGTGCCAGCAGCGTAGACAGGGGGCTATCTGGAAACACCATATATTTT. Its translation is CASSVDRGLSGNTIYF.

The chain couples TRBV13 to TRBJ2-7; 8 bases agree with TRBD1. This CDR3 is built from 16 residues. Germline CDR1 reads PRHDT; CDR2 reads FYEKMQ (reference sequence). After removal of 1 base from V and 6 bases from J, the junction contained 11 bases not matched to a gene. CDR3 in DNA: TGTGCCAGCAGCTTAGAAGCCTCGGGACAGGTATCCGAGCAGTACTTC. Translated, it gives CASSLEASGQVSEQYF. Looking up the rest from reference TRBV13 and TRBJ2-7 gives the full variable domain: AAGVIQSPRHLIKEKRETATLKCYPIPRHDTVYWYQQGPGQDPQFLISFYEKMQSDKGSIPDRFSAQQFSDYHSELNMSSLELGDSALYFCASSLEASGQVSEQYFGPGTRLTVT.

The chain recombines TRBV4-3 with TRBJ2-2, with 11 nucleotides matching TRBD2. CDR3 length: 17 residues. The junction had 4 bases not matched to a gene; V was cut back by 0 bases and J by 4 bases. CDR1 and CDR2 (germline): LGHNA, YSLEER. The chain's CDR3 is CASSQDRLAGPTGELFF. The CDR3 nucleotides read TGCGCCAGCAGCCAAGATAGACTAGCGGGGCCCACCGGGGAGCTGTTTTTT.

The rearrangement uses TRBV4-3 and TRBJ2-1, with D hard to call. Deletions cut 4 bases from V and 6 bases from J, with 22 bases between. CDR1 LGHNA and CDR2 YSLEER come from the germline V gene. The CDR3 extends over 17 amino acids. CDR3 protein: CASSRSVLATNGNEQFF. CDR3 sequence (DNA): TGCGCCAGCAGCCGATCCGTCTTAGCCACGAATGGCAATGAGCAGTTCTTC.

The DNA for the CDR3 is TGTGCCAGCAGCCCGCCGGGACTATCTCCGTTCTTC. The encoded protein is CASSPPGLSPFF. The rearrangement uses TRBV7-2 and TRBJ2-1, with 7 bases that match TRBD2. The CDR3 loop spans 12 amino acids. V gave up 5 bases and J gave up 15 bases; unmatched junction bases: 10. Germline V gene sequence: CDR1 SGHTA, CDR2 FQGNSA. Drawing the rest from reference TRBV7-2 and TRBJ2-1, the complete variable domain is GAGVSQSPSNKVTEKGKDVELRCDPISGHTALYWYRQSLGQGLEFLIYFQGNSAPDKSGLPSDRFSAERTGGSVSTLTIQRTQQEDSAVYLCASSPPGLSPFFGPGTRLTVL.

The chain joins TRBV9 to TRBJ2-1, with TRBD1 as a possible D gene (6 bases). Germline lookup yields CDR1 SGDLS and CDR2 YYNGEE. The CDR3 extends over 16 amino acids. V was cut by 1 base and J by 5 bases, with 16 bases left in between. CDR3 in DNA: TGTGCCAGCAGCGTATTCCGGGAAGGGGGTAACAATGAGCAGTTCTTC. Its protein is CASSVFREGGNNEQFF.

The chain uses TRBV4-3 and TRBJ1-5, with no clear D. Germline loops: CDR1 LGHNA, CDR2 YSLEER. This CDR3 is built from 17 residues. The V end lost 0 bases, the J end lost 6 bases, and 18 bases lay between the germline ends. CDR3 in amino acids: CASSQDFGTGGSQPQHF. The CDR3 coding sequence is TGCGCCAGCAGCCAAGACTTCGGCACGGGCGGGAGTCAGCCCCAGCATTTT.

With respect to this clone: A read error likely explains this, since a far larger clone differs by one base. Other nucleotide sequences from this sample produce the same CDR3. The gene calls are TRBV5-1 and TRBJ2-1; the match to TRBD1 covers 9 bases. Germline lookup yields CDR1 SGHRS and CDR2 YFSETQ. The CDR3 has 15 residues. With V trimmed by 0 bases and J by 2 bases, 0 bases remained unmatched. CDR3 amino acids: CASSLGDRAYNEQFF. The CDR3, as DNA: TGCGCCAGCAGCTTGGGGGACAGGGCCTACAATGAGCAGTTCTTC. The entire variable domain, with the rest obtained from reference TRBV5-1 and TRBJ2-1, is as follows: KAGVTQTPRYLIKTRGQQVTLSCSPISGHRSVSWYQQTPGQGLQFLFEYFSETQRNKGNFPGRFSGRQFSNSRSEMNVSTLELGDSALYLCASSLGDRAYNEQFFGPGTRLTVL.

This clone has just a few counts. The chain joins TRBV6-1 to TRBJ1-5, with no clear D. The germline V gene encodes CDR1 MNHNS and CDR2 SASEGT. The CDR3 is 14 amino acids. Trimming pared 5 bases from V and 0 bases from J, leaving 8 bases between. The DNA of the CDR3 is TGTGCCAGCAGTCTCGAGTATAGCAATCAGCCCCAGCATTTT. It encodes CASSLEYSNQPQHF.

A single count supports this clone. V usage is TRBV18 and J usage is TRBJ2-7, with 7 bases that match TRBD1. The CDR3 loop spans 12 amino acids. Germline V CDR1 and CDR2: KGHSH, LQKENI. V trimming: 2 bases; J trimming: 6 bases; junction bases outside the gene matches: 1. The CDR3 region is CASSPDRVEQYF. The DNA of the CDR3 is TGTGCCAGCTCACCAGACAGGGTCGAGCAGTACTTC.

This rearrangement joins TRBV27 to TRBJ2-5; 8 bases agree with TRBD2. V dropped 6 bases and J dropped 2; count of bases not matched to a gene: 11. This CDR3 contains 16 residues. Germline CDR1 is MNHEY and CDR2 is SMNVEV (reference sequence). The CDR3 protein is CASSRTSSLAQETQYF. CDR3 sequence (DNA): TGTGCCAGCAGCCGGACTAGCTCCTTGGCGCAAGAGACCCAGTACTTC.

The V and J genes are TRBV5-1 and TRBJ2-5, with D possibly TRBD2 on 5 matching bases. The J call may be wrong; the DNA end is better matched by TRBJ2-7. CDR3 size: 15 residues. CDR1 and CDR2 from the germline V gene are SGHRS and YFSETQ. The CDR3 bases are TGCGCCAGCAGCGAAGAGGGAAGACCCTCCTACGAGCAGTACTTC. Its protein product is CASSEEGRPSYEQYF.

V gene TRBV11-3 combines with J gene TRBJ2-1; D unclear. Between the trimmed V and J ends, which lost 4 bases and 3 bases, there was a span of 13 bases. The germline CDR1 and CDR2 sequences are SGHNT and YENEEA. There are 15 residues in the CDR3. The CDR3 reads CASSSRPGSYNEQFF. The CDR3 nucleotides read TGTGCCAGCAGCTCTCGCCCCGGTAGCTACAATGAGCAGTTCTTC.

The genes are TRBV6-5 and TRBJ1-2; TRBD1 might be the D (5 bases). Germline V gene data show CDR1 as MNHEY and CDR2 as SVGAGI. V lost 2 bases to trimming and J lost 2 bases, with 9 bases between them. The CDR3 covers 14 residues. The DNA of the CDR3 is TGTGCCAGCAGTTACAGGGCAGGGAACTATGGCTACACCTTC. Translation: CASSYRAGNYGYTF.

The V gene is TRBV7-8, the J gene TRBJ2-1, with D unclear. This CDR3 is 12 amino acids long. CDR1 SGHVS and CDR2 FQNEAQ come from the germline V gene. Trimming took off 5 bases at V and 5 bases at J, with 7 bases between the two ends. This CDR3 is CASSLGNNEQFF. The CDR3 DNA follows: TGTGCCAGCAGCCTCGGTAACAATGAGCAGTTCTTC.

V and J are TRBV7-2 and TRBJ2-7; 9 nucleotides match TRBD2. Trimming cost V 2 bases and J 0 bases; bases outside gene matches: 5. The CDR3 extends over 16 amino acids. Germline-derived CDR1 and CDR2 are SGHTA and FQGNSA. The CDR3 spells CASSLMAGGPSYEQYF. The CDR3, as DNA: TGTGCCAGCAGCTTAATGGCGGGAGGGCCCTCCTACGAGCAGTACTTC.

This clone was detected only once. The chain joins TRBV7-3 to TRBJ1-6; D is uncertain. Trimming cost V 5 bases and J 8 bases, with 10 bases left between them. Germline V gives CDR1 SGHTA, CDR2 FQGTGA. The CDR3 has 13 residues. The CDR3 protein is CASSPDFDSPLHF. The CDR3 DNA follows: TGTGCCAGCAGCCCGGACTTTGATTCACCCCTCCACTTT.

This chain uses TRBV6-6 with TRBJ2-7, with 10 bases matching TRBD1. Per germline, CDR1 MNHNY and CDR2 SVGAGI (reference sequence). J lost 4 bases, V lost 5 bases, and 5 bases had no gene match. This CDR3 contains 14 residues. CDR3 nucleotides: TGTGCCAGCAGTCAGACAGGGGGCGGATACGAGCAGTACTTC. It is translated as CASSQTGGGYEQYF.

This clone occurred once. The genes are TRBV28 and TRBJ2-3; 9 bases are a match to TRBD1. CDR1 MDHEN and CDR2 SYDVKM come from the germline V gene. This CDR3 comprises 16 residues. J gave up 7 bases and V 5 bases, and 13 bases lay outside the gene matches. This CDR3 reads CASSRTTGTGRNTQYF. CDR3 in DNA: TGTGCCAGCAGTCGCACCACCGGGACAGGGAGGAATACGCAGTATTTT.

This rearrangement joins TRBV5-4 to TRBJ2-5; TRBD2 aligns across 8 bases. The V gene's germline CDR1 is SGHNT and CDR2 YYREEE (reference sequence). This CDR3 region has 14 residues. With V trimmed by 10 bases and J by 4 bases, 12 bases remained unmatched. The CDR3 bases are TGTGCCCTGGGGGGGAGCGGGAGCCCAGAGACCCAGTACTTC. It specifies CALGGSGSPETQYF. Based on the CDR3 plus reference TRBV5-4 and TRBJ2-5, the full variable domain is ETGVTQSPTHLIKTRGQQVTLRCSSQSGHNTVSWYQQALGQGPQFIFQYYREEENGRGNFPPRFSGLQFPNYSSELNVNALELDDSALYLCALGGSGSPETQYFGPGTRLLVL.

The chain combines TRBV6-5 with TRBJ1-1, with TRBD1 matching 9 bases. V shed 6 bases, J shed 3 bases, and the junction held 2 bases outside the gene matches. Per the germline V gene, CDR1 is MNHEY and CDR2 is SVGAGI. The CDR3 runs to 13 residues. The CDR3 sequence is CASRDRGDTEAFF. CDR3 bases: TGTGCCAGCAGGGACAGGGGTGACACTGAAGCTTTCTTT.

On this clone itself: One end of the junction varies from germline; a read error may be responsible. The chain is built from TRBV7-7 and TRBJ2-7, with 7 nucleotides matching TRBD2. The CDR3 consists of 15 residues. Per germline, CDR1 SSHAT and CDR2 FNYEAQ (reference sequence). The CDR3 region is CASSLAAGVSYEQYF. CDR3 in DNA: TGTGCTAGCAGCTTAGCCGCGGGAGTCTCCTACGAGCAGTACTTC.

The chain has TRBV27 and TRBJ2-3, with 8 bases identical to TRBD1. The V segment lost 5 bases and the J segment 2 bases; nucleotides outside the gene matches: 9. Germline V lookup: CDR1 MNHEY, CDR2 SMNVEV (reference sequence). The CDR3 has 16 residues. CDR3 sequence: CASSTRTGRNTDTQYF. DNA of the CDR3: TGTGCCAGCAGTACCCGGACAGGGCGGAACACAGATACGCAGTATTTT.

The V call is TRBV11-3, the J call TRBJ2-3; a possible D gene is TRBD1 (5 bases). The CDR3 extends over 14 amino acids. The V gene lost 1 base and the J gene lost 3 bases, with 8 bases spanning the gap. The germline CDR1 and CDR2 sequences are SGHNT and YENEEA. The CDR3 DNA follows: TGTGCCAGCAGCTTAGCGCAGGGAACAGATACGCAGTATTTT. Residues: CASSLAQGTDTQYF.

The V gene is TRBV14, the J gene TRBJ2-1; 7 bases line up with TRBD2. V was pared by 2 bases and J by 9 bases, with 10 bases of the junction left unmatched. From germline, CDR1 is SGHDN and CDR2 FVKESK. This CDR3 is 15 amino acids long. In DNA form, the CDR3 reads TGTGCCAGCAGCCAAATTCAAGGCGGGAGTGTTGAGCAGTTCTTC. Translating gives CASSQIQGGSVEQFF.

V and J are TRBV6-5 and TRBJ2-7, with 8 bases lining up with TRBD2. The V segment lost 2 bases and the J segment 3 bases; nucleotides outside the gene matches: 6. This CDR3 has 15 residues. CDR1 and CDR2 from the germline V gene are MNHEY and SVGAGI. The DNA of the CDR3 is TGTGCCAGCAGTTACCATGGAGCGGGAGTCTACGAGCAGTACTTC. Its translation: CASSYHGAGVYEQYF.

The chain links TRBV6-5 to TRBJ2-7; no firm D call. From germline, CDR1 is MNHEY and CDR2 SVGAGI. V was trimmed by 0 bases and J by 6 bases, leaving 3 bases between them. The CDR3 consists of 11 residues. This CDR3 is CASSYSSEQYF. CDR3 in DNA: TGTGCCAGCAGTTACTCGAGCGAGCAGTACTTC.

The DNA for the CDR3 is TGTGCCAGCAGTGAAACGGGTATCGACGAGCAGTACTTC. It codes for CASSETGIDEQYF. This chain uses TRBV2 with TRBJ2-7; D gene unclear. Germline CDR1 reads SNHLY; CDR2 reads FYNNEI. This CDR3 has 13 amino acids. Trimming cost V 2 bases and J 5 bases, with 10 bases left between them.

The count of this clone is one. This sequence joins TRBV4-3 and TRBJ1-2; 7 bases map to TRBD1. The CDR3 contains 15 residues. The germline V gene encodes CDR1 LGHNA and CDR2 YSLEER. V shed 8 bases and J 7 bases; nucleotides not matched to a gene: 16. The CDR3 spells CASRPDRVRTAGYTF. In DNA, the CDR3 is TGCGCCAGCCGGCCAGACAGGGTGCGGACGGCTGGCTACACCTTC.